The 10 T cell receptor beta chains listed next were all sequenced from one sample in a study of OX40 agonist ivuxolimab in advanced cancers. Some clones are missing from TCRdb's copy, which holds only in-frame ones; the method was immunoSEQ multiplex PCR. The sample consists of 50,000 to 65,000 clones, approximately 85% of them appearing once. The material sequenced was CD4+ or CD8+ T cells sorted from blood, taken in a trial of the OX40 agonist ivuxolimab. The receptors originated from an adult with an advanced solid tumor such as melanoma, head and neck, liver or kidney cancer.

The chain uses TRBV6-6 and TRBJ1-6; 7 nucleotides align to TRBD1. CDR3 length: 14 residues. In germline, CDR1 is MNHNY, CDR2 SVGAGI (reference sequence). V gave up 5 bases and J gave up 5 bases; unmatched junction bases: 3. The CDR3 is CASSKTGNNSPLHF. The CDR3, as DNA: TGTGCCAGCAGTAAGACAGGGAATAATTCACCCCTCCACTTT.

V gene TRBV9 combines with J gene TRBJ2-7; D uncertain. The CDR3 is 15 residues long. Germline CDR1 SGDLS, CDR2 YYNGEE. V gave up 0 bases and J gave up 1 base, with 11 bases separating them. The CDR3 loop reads CASSVGAAESYEQYF. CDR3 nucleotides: TGTGCCAGCAGCGTAGGAGCAGCCGAATCCTACGAGCAGTACTTC.

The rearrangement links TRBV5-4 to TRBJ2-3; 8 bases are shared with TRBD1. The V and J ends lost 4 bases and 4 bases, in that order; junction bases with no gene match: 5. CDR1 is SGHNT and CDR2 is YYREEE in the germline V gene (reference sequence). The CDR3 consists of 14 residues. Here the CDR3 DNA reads TGTGCCAGCAGCCCGGACAGGGTGGCAGATACGCAGTATTTT. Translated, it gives CASSPDRVADTQYF.

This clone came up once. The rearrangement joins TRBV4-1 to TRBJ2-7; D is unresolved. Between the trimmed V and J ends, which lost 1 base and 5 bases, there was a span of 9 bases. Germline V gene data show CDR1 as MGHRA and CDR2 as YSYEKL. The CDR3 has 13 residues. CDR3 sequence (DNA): TGCGCCAGCAGCCAAGTAGGCGCTGACGAGCAGTACTTC. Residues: CASSQVGADEQYF.

CDR3 protein: CASSLRGTANEKLFF. In DNA, the CDR3 is TGTGCCAGCAGCTTGAGGGGGACCGCTAATGAAAAACTGTTTTTT. The genes are TRBV5-4 and TRBJ1-4, with D possibly TRBD1 on 6 matching bases. The germline V gene encodes CDR1 SGHNT and CDR2 YYREEE (reference sequence). V lost 1 base and J lost 3, with 10 bases in between. The CDR3 has 15 residues.

The CDR3 sequence: CASCLMRTEAFF. In DNA, the CDR3 is TGTGCCAGCTGCCTTATGAGGACTGAAGCTTTCTTT. The chain joins TRBV2 to TRBJ1-1; D call uncertain. Germline V lookup: CDR1 SNHLY, CDR2 FYNNEI. Deletions cut 8 bases from V and 5 bases from J, with 12 bases between. CDR3 length equals 12 residues.

This CDR3 reads CASSLGRLNTEAFF. The DNA for the CDR3 is TGTGCCAGCAGCCTCGGACGGTTGAACACTGAAGCTTTCTTT. The chain uses TRBV7-9 and TRBJ1-1; D is uncertain. CDR1 SEHNR and CDR2 FQNEAQ come from the germline V gene (reference sequence). V was shortened by 5 bases and J by 0 bases, with 10 bases between the two germline ends. This CDR3 comprises 14 residues.

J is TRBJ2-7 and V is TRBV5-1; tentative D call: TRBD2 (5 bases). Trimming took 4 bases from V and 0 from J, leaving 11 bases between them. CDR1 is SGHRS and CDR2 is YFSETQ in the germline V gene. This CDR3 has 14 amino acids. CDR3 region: CASSLDSSSYEQYF. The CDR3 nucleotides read TGCGCCAGCAGCCTGGACTCAAGCTCCTACGAGCAGTACTTC.

The CDR3 DNA sequence: TGTGCCAGCAGCTCAGGCCCTCACGGCGAAAAACTGTTTTTT. This gives the protein CASSSGPHGEKLFF. This chain joins TRBV6-5 and TRBJ1-4; no definite D call. The CDR3 is 14 amino acids. Germline CDR1 is MNHEY and CDR2 is SVGAGI. Trimming left V 6 bases short and J 8 bases short, with 16 bases between.

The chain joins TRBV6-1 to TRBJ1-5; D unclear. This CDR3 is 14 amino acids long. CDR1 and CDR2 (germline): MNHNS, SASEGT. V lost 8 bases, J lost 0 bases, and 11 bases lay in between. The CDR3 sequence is CASSELDSNQPQHF. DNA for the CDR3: TGTGCCAGCTCCGAACTTGATAGCAATCAGCCCCAGCATTTT.